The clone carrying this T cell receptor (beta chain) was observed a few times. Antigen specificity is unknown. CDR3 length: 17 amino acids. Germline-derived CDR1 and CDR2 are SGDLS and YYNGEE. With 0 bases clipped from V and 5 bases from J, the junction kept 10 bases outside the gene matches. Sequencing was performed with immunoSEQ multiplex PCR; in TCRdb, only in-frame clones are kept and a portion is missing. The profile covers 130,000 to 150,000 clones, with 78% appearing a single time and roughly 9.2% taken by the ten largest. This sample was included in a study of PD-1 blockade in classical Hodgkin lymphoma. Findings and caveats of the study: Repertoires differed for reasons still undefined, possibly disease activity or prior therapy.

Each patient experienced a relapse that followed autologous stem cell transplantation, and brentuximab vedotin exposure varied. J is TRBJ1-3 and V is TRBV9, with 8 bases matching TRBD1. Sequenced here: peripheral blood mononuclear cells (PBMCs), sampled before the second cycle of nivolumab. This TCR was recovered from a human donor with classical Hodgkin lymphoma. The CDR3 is CASSVAGTGGGRNTIYF. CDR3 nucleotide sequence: TGTGCCAGCAGCGTAGCAGGGACAGGAGGGGGCCGAAACACCATATATTTT.